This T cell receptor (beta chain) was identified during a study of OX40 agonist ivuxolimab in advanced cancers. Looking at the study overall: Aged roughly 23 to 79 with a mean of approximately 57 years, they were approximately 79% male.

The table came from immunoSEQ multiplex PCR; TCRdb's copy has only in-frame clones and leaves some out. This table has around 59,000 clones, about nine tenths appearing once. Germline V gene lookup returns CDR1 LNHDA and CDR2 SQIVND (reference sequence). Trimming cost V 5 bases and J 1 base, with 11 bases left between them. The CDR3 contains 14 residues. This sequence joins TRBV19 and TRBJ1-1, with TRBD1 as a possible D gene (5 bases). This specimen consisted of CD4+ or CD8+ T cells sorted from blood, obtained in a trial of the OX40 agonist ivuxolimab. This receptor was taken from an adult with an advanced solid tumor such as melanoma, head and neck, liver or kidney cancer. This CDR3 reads CASSQGRKNTEAFF. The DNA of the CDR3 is TGTGCCAGTAGTCAGGGACGGAAGAACACTGAAGCTTTCTTT.